The 3 T cell receptor beta chains below come from one sample, sequenced in a study of OX40 agonist ivuxolimab in advanced cancers. Method: immunoSEQ multiplex PCR; TCRdb's copy keeps in-frame clones and lacks some. The sample lists about 100,000 clones, roughly 90% occurring once. The sample here was CD4+ or CD8+ T cells sorted from blood, taken in a trial of the OX40 agonist ivuxolimab. These receptors all stem from an adult with an advanced solid tumor such as melanoma, head and neck, liver or kidney cancer.

A remark on this clone: The junction shows a germline mismatch at one end, possibly a read error. The chain is built from TRBV2 and TRBJ1-5; D ambiguous. The CDR3 covers 14 residues. Germline CDR1 and CDR2: SNHLY and FYNNEI. Written as DNA, the CDR3 is TGTGCCAGCAGCGAAGGGTATAGCAATCAGCCCCAGCATTTT. Protein sequence: CASSEGYSNQPQHF.

In this sample, this clone turned up a few times. The V call is TRBV7-6, the J call TRBJ2-2; maybe TRBD1 (5 bases). The V gene's germline CDR1 is SGHVS and CDR2 FNYEAQ. The CDR3 runs 15 residues. V lost 2 bases and J 6 bases, leaving 13 bases between the germline ends. This chain's CDR3 is CASSLSTVQAGELFF. The CDR3 bases are TGTGCCAGCAGCTTATCGACAGTACAGGCCGGGGAGCTGTTTTTT.

V usage is TRBV5-6 and J usage is TRBJ2-1, with TRBD2 as a possible D gene (5 bases). The length of the CDR3 is 15 residues. Germline CDR1 is SGHDT and CDR2 is YYEEEE. V lost 1 base, J lost 2 bases, and 10 bases lay in between. CDR3 in DNA: TGTGCCAGCAGCTTGTCCAGCGGAGCCTACAATGAGCAGTTCTTC. Its protein is CASSLSSGAYNEQFF. The full variable domain, its missing parts supplied by reference TRBV5-6 and TRBJ2-1, is DAGVTQSPTHLIKTRGQQVTLRCSPKSGHDTVSWYQQALGQGPQFIFQYYEEEERQRGNFPDRFSGHQFPNYSSELNVNALLLGDSALYLCASSLSSGAYNEQFFGPGTRLTVL.